These T cell receptor beta chains were read from a single sample in a study of cytomegalovirus exposure and HLA in healthy donors. The data were produced by immunoSEQ multiplex PCR, yet TCRdb's version contains in-frame clones alone and is incomplete. This table holds approximately 92,000 clones, approximately 70% found once. Sequenced: PBMCs. The receptors stem from a man aged 50-60 years in good health and CMV-seronegative. Each CDR3 is given with its conserved first and last residue. A D gene is named only where the DNA matches it firmly.

d_gene | v_gene | CDR3aa
. | TRBV29-1 | CSVVPSRTFVNEQFF
. | TRBV2 | CASRDTSYNEQFF
. | TRBV19 | CASSPGQPNQPQHF
TRBD2 | TRBV7-9 | CASSGLAAETQYF
TRBD1 | TRBV2 | CASSAGQVGNQPQHF
TRBD2 | TRBV20-1 | CSAKTSDEQFF
. | TRBV5-1 | CASSLMGGAGTEAFF
TRBD1 | TRBV28 | CASRKGGASDTQYF
. | TRBV5-1 | CASSDFLGTAREKLFF
TRBD1 | TRBV5-1 | CASSLAWDRHDSPLHF
TRBD1 | TRBV30 | CAWSRDRTSGANVLTF
. | TRBV5-8 | CASSFARGQPQHF
TRBD1 | TRBV2 | CASAGTGGYEKLFF
TRBD1 | TRBV7-3 | CASSLTPGQGMNTEAFF
. | TRBV6-4 | CASRNREGSTEAFF
TRBD1 | TRBV27 | CASSLLQGPNTEAFF
TRBD1 | TRBV2 | CASSKDRGQGQPQHF
TRBD2 | TRBV5-4 | CASSLGGGGWETQYF
TRBD1 | TRBV5-1 | CASSLGINRSGQAYEQYF
TRBD1 | TRBV4-1 | CASSHGGQGSYEQYF
TRBD1 | TRBV7-2 | CASSLKTGALYEQYF
TRBD1 | TRBV4-3 | CASSQSRQGSYGYTF
. | TRBV9 | CASSGPGTYNEQFF
. | TRBV7-8 | CASSLADRHNQPQHF
TRBD2 | TRBV7-3 | CASSLNGRATDTQYF
. | TRBV16 | CASSQGAGAYGYTF
. | TRBV15 | CATSREEATNEKLFF
TRBD1 | TRBV29-1 | CSVEDRQGTEAFF
. | TRBV7-6 | CASSPGVKNIQYF
TRBD2 | TRBV5-1 | CASSLGLAGEQETQYF
. | TRBV29-1 | CSVSPTGNQPQHF
. | TRBV18 | CASSPPSTDTQYF
. | TRBV27 | CASKGGQIPLRGTEAFF
. | TRBV5-1 | CASSFDRSNTEAFF
TRBD1 | TRBV13 | CASSVDREVVNTEAFF
. | TRBV12-2 | CASRLLDSYPFNEKLFF
TRBD2 | TRBV30 | CAWGGTTPYNEQFF
TRBD2 | TRBV7-8 | CASSLLAGMNTGELFF
. | TRBV28 | CASSPPSFGLGYTF
. | TRBV2 | CASSGQETQYF
TRBD1 | TRBV27 | CASSNRGLLETQYF
TRBD2 | TRBV5-6 | CASSLAVAAGRTDTQYF
TRBD2 | TRBV7-8 | CASSALLAGPHEQFF
TRBD1 | TRBV6-1 | CASSVHRQGSGNTIYF
. | TRBV7-3 | CASSLQGNTGELFF
TRBD1 | TRBV6-5 | CASSYWQGEAFF
. | TRBV6-1 | CASRTHSYNEQFF